What follows are 20 T cell receptor beta chains derived from one specimen sequenced in a study of OX40 agonist ivuxolimab in advanced cancers. Libraries were made using the immunoSEQ multiplex PCR assay. TCRdb provides this immuneACCESS table in a form limited to in-frame rearrangements. Some clones are lacking; in checked studies, under half of them reflect an unresolved V gene, and why the rest are absent is not known. This sample is represented by around 20,000 clones; about 74% of them were singletons. Clones ranked in the top ten supply roughly a quarter of the sample. The specimen comprised CD4+ or CD8+ T cells sorted from blood, sampled in a trial of the OX40 agonist ivuxolimab. The receptors come from an adult with an advanced solid tumor such as melanoma, head and neck, liver or kidney cancer.

This sequence joins TRBV9 and TRBJ2-5; no firm D call. The ends were cut back, 4 bases at V and 4 bases at J, with 17 bases in the middle. There are 15 residues in the CDR3. Per germline, CDR1 SGDLS and CDR2 YYNGEE. CDR3 loop: CASSPTPSRRETQYF. In DNA form, the CDR3 reads TGTGCCAGCAGCCCTACCCCCTCACGTAGAGAGACCCAGTACTTC.

The chain combines TRBV27 with TRBJ2-1, with TRBD2 matching over 7 bases. Germline V gene lookup returns CDR1 MNHEY and CDR2 SMNVEV (reference sequence). Germline trimming cut 6 bases from V and 2 bases from J; bases unmatched to any gene: 4. The length of the CDR3 is 14 residues. In DNA form, the CDR3 reads TGTGCCAGCAGGCCTAGCGGAACCTACAATGAGCAGTTCTTC. Residues: CASRPSGTYNEQFF.

In its sample, this clone was seen a few times. The chain is built from TRBV9 and TRBJ2-3; 7 bases map to TRBD2. This CDR3 is built from 14 residues. Germline values: CDR1 SGDLS, CDR2 YYNGEE. Germline trimming cut 2 bases from V and 4 bases from J; bases unmatched to any gene: 4. The CDR3 bases are TGTGCCAGCAGCGTCGGGCGGGAGCCAGATACGCAGTATTTT. This codes for CASSVGREPDTQYF.

This chain uses TRBV28 with TRBJ2-3; 13 nucleotides agree with TRBD2. Germline V gene sequence: CDR1 MDHEN, CDR2 SYDVKM. CDR3 length: 15 residues. The V and J ends lost 7 bases and 3 bases, in that order; junction bases with no gene match: 4. The CDR3 reads CASIMTSGRTDTQYF. The CDR3 nucleotides are TGTGCCAGCATCATGACTAGCGGGAGGACAGATACGCAGTATTTT. The variable domain in full, with the rest retrieved from reference TRBV28 and TRBJ2-3, is DVKVTQSSRYLVKRTGEKVFLECVQDMDHENMFWYRQDPGLGLRLIYFSYDVKMKEKGDIPEGYSVSREKKERFSLILESASTNQTSMYLCASIMTSGRTDTQYFGPGTRLTVL.

CDR3 bases: TGTGCCAGCAGCCTGACAGGCTACGAGCAGTACTTC. It encodes CASSLTGYEQYF. The chain links TRBV7-9 to TRBJ2-7, with D tentatively TRBD1 (6 bases). There are 12 residues in the CDR3. V was cut by 5 bases and J by 3 bases, with 8 bases left in between. Germline V lookup: CDR1 SEHNR, CDR2 FQNEAQ (reference sequence).

The chain carries TRBV28 and TRBJ2-1; 9 bases are shared with TRBD1. Trimming at V came to 6 bases and at J to 8 bases, leaving 11 bases not matched to a gene. The CDR3 has 15 amino acids. The germline CDR1 and CDR2 sequences are MDHEN and SYDVKM. The CDR3 DNA sequence: TGTGCCAGCAGGTTGGGACAGGGATCAGTGGATGAGCAGTTCTTC. It codes for CASRLGQGSVDEQFF.

This clone was detected a few times. The chain is built from TRBV6-5 and TRBJ1-2; D gene ambiguous. CDR3 length: 13 residues. Between the trimmed V and J ends, which lost 0 bases and 5 bases, there was a span of 7 bases. Looked up from germline, CDR1 is MNHEY and CDR2 is SVGAGI. Here the CDR3 reads CASSYSAEYGYTF. In DNA form, the CDR3 reads TGTGCCAGCAGTTACTCGGCAGAATATGGCTACACCTTC.

The J gene is TRBJ1-2, the V gene TRBV2; weak D call: TRBD1 (5 bases). V shed 3 bases and J shed 1 base, with 15 bases lying between them. Germline CDR1 and CDR2: SNHLY and FYNNEI. The CDR3 has 16 residues. CDR3 in DNA: TGTGCCAGCAGTGAGCTCCCAGGGCTCAATAACTATGGCTACACCTTC. This gives the protein CASSELPGLNNYGYTF.

This clone was counted between two and nine times. This sequence joins TRBV2 and TRBJ2-2; a weak D match, TRBD1 (6 bases). The CDR3 sequence is 14 residues long. The V gene lost 5 bases and the J gene lost 6 bases, with 13 bases spanning the gap. Germline V gives CDR1 SNHLY, CDR2 FYNNEI. CDR3 nucleotide sequence: TGTGCCAGCAGTACAGGGATGTTATCCGGGGAGCTGTTTTTT. It encodes CASSTGMLSGELFF.

The chain combines TRBV10-2 with TRBJ1-5; maybe TRBD1 (5 bases). The CDR3 sequence is 15 residues long. CDR1 WSHSY and CDR2 SAAADI come from the germline V gene. Trimming pared 6 bases from V and 0 bases from J, leaving 12 bases between. CDR3 in amino acids: CASRGGANSNQPQHF. For the CDR3, the DNA is TGCGCCAGCAGAGGAGGGGCAAATAGCAATCAGCCCCAGCATTTT.

V gene TRBV7-8 combines with J gene TRBJ2-1; D remains ambiguous. The CDR3 has 16 residues. Trimming took off 0 bases at V and 0 bases at J, with 9 bases between the two ends. Germline V CDR1 and CDR2: SGHVS, FQNEAQ. The CDR3 DNA follows: TGTGCCAGCAGCTTAGCGCACCTAAGCTCCTACAATGAGCAGTTCTTC. Protein sequence: CASSLAHLSSYNEQFF.

The gene calls are TRBV28 and TRBJ2-1; D possibly corresponds to TRBD1 (6 bases). This CDR3 region has 12 residues. Germline lookup yields CDR1 MDHEN and CDR2 SYDVKM. V lost 6 bases to trimming and J lost 9 bases, with 12 bases between them. CDR3 bases: TGTGCCAGCAGCACATCAGGGGTTGAGCAGTTCTTC. It encodes CASSTSGVEQFF.

The chain is built from TRBV14 and TRBJ1-6; 8 bases are shared with TRBD1. The V segment lost 3 bases and the J segment 6 bases; nucleotides outside the gene matches: 4. Germline assignment: CDR1 SGHDN and CDR2 FVKESK. The CDR3 is 15 amino acids. The CDR3 sequence is CASSHGTGLNSPLHF. The CDR3 nucleotides read TGTGCCAGCAGCCACGGGACAGGTCTTAATTCACCCCTCCACTTT.

The chain carries TRBV4-1 and TRBJ1-5; possible D gene TRBD1, 6 bases. The CDR3 length is 17 residues. The V end lost 0 bases, the J end lost 1 base, and 13 bases lay between the germline ends. Looked up from germline, CDR1 is MGHRA and CDR2 is YSYEKL. The CDR3 here is CASSQDGGARSNQPQHF. The DNA for the CDR3 is TGCGCCAGCAGCCAAGATGGGGGGGCGCGAAGCAATCAGCCCCAGCATTTT.

The rearrangement uses TRBV29-1 and TRBJ2-7, with 7 nucleotides matching TRBD1. Trimming at V came to 7 bases and at J to 4 bases, leaving 7 bases not matched to a gene. The CDR3 consists of 12 residues. Germline V CDR1 and CDR2: SQVTM, ANQGSEA. CDR3 sequence: CSARDRDYEQYF. DNA of the CDR3: TGCAGCGCCCGGGACAGAGATTACGAGCAGTACTTC.

The rearrangement joins TRBV7-8 to TRBJ1-1; the D is unclear. V lost 5 bases and J lost 4, with 14 bases in between. The CDR3 length is 14 residues. Germline-derived CDR1 and CDR2 are SGHVS and FQNEAQ. CDR3 residues: CASSNWTRGTEAFF. CDR3 DNA sequence: TGTGCCAGCAGCAACTGGACTCGGGGCACTGAAGCTTTCTTT.

This sequence joins TRBV5-8 and TRBJ2-5, with 8 bases identical to TRBD1. Gene TRBJ2-7 matches the end of the DNA better, so the J call may be wrong. Germline assignment: CDR1 SGHTS and CDR2 YDEGEE. The CDR3 is 15 residues long. CDR3 in amino acids: CASSLGQGRPYEQYF. Here the CDR3 DNA reads TGTGCCAGCAGCTTGGGACAGGGGAGGCCCTACGAGCAGTACTTC.

V is TRBV5-5 and J is TRBJ2-7; D possibly corresponds to TRBD2 (5 bases). The V gene lost 2 bases and the J gene lost 3 bases, with 21 bases spanning the gap. This CDR3 has 17 residues. CDR1 and CDR2 (germline): SGHKS, YYEKEE (reference sequence). In nucleotides, the CDR3 is TGTGCCAGCAGCTTTAGGCAGGTGGAGGAAGTTTTCTACGAGCAGTACTTC. Protein product: CASSFRQVEEVFYEQYF.

As regards this clone: Other DNA variants within this sample encode the same CDR3. The chain combines TRBV11-3 with TRBJ2-1, with 7 positions matching TRBD2. Germline V gene sequence: CDR1 SGHNT, CDR2 YENEEA. Trimming removed 1 base from V and 4 bases from J; junction bases left unmatched: 4. The CDR3 is 15 amino acids. CDR3 sequence: CASSLGASGYNEQFF. CDR3 coding DNA: TGTGCCAGCAGCTTAGGGGCTAGCGGTTACAATGAGCAGTTCTTC.

The chain is built from TRBV4-1 and TRBJ1-3; D is uncertain. This CDR3 contains 15 residues. Germline-derived CDR1 and CDR2 are MGHRA and YSYEKL. V lost 0 bases to trimming and J lost 3 bases, with 9 bases between them. The CDR3 DNA follows: TGCGCCAGCAGCCAAGACGCGGGAGGTGGAAACACCATATATTTT. It is translated as CASSQDAGGGNTIYF.